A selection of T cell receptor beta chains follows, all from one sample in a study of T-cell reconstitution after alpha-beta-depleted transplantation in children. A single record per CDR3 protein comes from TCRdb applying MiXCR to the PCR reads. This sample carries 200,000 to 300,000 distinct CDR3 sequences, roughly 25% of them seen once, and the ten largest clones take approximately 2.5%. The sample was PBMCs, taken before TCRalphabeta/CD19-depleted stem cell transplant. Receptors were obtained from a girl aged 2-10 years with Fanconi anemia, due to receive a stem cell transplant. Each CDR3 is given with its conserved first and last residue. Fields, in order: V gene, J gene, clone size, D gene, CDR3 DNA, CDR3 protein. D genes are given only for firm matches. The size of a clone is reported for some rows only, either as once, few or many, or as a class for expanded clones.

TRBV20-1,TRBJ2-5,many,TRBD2,TGCAGTGCTAGTCCGCTAGCGGGAGTGGGGGAGACCCAGTACTTC,CSASPLAGVGETQYF
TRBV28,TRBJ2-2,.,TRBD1,TGTGCCAGCAGTACCGGGACAGAGAGGGCATACACCGGGGAGCTGTTTTTT,CASSTGTERAYTGELFF
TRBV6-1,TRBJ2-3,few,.,TGTGCCAGCAGCCAACGACTAAGCACAGATACGCAGTATTTT,CASSQRLSTDTQYF
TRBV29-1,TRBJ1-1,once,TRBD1,TGCAGCGTTGAAGATAGGGGGCCGAACACTGAAGCTTTCTTT,CSVEDRGPNTEAFF
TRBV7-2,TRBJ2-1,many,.,TGTGCCAGCAGCTTAGTGGAGCTAGCTTCCAATGAGCAGTTCTTC,CASSLVELASNEQFF
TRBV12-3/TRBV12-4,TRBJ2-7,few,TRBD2,TGTGCCAGCAGTGCTAGCGGCCCCATGAGGGAGCAGTACTTC,CASSASGPMREQYF
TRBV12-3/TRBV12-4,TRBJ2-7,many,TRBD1,TGTGCCAGCAGTCCCGGGACAGCTTACGAGCAGTACTTC,CASSPGTAYEQYF
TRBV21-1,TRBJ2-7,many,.,TGTGCCAGCAGCAAAGCGGAAGGCTACGAGCAGTACTTC,CASSKAEGYEQYF
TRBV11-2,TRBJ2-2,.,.,TGTGCCAGCAGCTTAGCACAGGTCCCCGGGGAGCTGTTTTTT,CASSLAQVPGELFF
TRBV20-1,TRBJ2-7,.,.,TGCAGTGCTAGACCTGTTTACGAGCAGTACTTC,CSARPVYEQYF
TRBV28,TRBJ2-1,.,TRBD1,TGTGCCAGCAGACCCGGGACAGTCTACAATGAGCAGTTCTTC,CASRPGTVYNEQFF
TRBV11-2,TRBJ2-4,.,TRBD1,TGTGCCAGCAGCTCATGGACAGGGCCTCCCAAAAACATTCAGTACTTC,CASSSWTGPPKNIQYF
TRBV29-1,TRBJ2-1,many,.,TGCAGCGCCCAACAGGGCTACAATGAGCAGTTCTTC,CSAQQGYNEQFF